This T cell receptor beta chain was found in a study of T cell repertoires in cytomegalovirus infection (dated by TCRdb to the late 2010s). Turning to the overall study: Donor HLA type was relevant to the analysis, as public TCR beta signatures indicated carriage of CMV infection together with the matching HLA type.

In the germline V gene (reference sequence), CDR1 corresponds to DFQATT and CDR2 to SNEGSKA. CDR3 length: 14 amino acids, cysteine to phenylalanine. The only DNA kept is the CDR3, 42 bases in frame from the first base. The V and J ends are trimmed by 3 bases and 3 bases, leaving 13 bases between them. The study at large found these results: Carriers of CMV infection plus the relevant HLA type were discriminated by the cumulative frequency of public TCR beta family members in the study cohort and in an independent roughly 320-donor cohort. The ex vivo response was dominated by HLA-C-restricted CMV-specific TCR beta clonotypes, which also provided the single most frequent clonotype in two of eight donors.

A remark on this clonotype: The antigen this receptor binds is unknown. No quality values exist for individual bases; no much larger clone is one base distant.

Instrument used: Illumina HiSeq 1500. TCRdb passed the public sequencing reads through fastp at Q25 and MiXCR, retaining productive beta sequences. CDR3 protein sequences are deduplicated, and each keeps its most common genes and DNA. The sample table records hundreds of thousands of distinct CDR3 sequences; roughly a tenth of these occur just once. The top ten clones comprise approximately 2.3% of the sample. Recombination linked TRBV20-1 to TRBJ2-3; the D segment is perhaps TRBD1 or TRBD2, each sharing 5 matched bases. Sequencing used PBMCs. This TCR derives from a human donor in good health (CMV status not recorded). Some clones in this sample may be carry-over from other donors' samples. The CDR3: CSASRGVGTDTQYF. The sequenced DNA: TGCAGTGCTAGTAGGGGAGTCGGAACAGATACGCAGTATTTT.